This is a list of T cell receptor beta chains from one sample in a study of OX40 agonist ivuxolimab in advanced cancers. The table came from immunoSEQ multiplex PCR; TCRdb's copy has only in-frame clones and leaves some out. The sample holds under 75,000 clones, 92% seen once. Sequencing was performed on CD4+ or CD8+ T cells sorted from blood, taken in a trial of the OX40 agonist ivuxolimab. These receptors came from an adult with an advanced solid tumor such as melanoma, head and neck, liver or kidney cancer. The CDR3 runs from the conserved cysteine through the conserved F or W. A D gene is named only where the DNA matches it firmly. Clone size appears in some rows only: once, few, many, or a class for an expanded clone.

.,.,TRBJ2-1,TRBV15,TGTGCCACCAGCAGGGCTCGGGGGGCCGGAGAGCAGTTCTTC,CATSRARGAGEQFF
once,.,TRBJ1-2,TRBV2,TGTGCCAGCAGTGATGGGGGCGCGCGGGGCTACACCTTC,CASSDGGARGYTF
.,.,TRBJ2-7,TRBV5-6,TGTGCCAGCAGCTTGGTGGGTACGTCCTACGAGCAGTACTTC,CASSLVGTSYEQYF
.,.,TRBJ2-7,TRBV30,TGTGCCTGGCTGAGCCCTCCCGAGAAGTACTTC,CAWLSPPEKYF
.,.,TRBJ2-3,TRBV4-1,TGCGCCAGCAGCCGTGGTAGCACAGATACGCAGTATTTT,CASSRGSTDTQYF
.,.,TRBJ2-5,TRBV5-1,TGCGCCAGCAGCTTGGTCGTCGGGTACCAAGAGACCCAGTACTTC,CASSLVVGYQETQYF
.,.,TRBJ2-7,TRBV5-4,TGTGCCAGCAGCGGGCCGCATGCCGGGACCCTCAGCTACGAGCAGTACTTC,CASSGPHAGTLSYEQYF
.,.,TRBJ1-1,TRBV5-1,TGCGCCAGCAGCTTGGGCGGGCATGAAGCTTTCTTT,CASSLGGHEAFF
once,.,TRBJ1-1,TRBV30,TGTGCCTGGAGTCCTTCTCCAGGGAACACTGAAGCTTTCTTT,CAWSPSPGNTEAFF
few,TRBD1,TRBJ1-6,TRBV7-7,TGTGCCAGCAGTAGGGACAGTGATAATTCACCCCTCCACTTT,CASSRDSDNSPLHF
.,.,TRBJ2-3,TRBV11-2,TGTGCCAGCAGCCTAAACTTGATCTTTAGCACAGATACGCAGTATTTT,CASSLNLIFSTDTQYF
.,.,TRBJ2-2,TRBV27,TGTGCCAGCAGCTGGACCACACGGGCCGGGGAGCTGTTTTTT,CASSWTTRAGELFF
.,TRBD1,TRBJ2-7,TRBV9,TGTGCCAGCAGCGTTAGGGACGAGGGGGCTGGCTACGAGCAGTACTTC,CASSVRDEGAGYEQYF
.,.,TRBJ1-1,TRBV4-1,TGCGCCAGCAGCCATGGCGCGCCCGCTTTCTTT,CASSHGAPAFF
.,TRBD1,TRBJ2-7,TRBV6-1,TGTGCCAGCAGTGAATTGAGGACAGGACTCTACGAGCAGTACTTC,CASSELRTGLYEQYF
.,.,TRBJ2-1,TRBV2,TGTGCCAGCAGTGAAGGGGGTGGGGGCTATGAGCAGTTCTTC,CASSEGGGGYEQFF